The present T cell receptor (beta chain) was sequenced within a study of a mutant IDH1 vaccine in newly diagnosed glioma. Across the study: Vaccination started 4-6 weeks after radiotherapy alone, or with temozolomide cycles. Previous care, which was radiotherapy, temozolomide, or both, most often involved both. Study-wide results and caveats: Pseudoprogression seemed unrelated to changes in top peripheral T cell clonotypes. Of all patients, around 94% showed vaccine-induced immune responses.

Note on this clone: Its antigen is as yet unknown. Different DNA sequences within this sample yield the same CDR3.

Sequencing was performed with immunoSEQ multiplex PCR; in TCRdb, only in-frame clones are kept and a portion is missing. The sample lists under 85,000 clones, approximately 85% occurring once. Per germline, CDR1 SGHRS and CDR2 YFSETQ. CDR3 length equals 14 residues. The ends were cut back, 4 bases at V and 5 bases at J, with 15 bases in the middle. The time point is: week 23, last vaccination. The study gave 300 ug of mutant IDH1 20-mer peptide per vaccine dose, with topical imiquimod. This clonotype was sampled from a woman in her forties or fifties with glioma. The material sequenced was PBMCs, taken from a glioma patient whose treatment included an IDH1 peptide vaccine. The chain joins TRBV5-1 to TRBJ2-5; tentative D call: TRBD1 (5 bases). The CDR3 DNA reads TGCGCCAGCAGCGTGGGGCAGGGTCGCGAGACCCAGTACTTC. Its protein is CASSVGQGRETQYF.